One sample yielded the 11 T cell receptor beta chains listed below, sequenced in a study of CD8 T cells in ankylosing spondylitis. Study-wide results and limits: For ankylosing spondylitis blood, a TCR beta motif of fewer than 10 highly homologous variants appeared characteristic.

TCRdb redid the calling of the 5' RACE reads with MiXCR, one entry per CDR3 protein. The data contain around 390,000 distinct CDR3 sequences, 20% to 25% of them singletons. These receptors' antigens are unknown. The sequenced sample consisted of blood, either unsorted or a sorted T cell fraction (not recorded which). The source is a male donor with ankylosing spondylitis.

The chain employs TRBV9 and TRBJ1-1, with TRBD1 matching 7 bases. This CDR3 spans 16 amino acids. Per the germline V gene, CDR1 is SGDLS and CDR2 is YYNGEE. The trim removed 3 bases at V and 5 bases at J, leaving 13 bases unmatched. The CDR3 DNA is TGTGCCAGCAGCGGCCGCGGGGCAGGGGGATGGACTGAAGCTTTCTTT. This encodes CASSGRGAGGWTEAFF.

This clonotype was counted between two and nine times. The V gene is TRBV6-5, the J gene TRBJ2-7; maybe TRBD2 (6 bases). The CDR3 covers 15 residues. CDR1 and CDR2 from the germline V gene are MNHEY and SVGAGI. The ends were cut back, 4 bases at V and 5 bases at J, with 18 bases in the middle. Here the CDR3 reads CASSSRLGTWDEQYF. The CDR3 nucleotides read TGTGCCAGCAGTTCGCGACTAGGCACGTGGGACGAGCAGTACTTC.

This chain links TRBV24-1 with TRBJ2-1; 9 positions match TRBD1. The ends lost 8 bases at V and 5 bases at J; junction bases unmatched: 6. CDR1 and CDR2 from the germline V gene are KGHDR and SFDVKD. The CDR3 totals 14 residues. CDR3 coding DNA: TGTGCCACCAACAACAGGGGGCACGACAATGAGCAGTTCTTC. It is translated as CATNNRGHDNEQFF.

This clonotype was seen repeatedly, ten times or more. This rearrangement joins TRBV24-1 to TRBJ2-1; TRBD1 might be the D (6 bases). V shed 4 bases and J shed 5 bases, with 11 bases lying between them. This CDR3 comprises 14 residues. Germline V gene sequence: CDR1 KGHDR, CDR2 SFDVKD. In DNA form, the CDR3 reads TGTGCCACCAGTGAAACAGGGACGAACAATGAGCAGTTCTTC. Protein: CATSETGTNNEQFF.

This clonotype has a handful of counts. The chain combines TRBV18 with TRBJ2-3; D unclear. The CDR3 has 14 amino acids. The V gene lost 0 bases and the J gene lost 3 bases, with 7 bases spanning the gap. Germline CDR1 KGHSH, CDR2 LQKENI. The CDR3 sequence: CASSPPVTTDTQYF. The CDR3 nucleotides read TGTGCCAGCTCACCACCCGTCACGACAGATACGCAGTATTTT.

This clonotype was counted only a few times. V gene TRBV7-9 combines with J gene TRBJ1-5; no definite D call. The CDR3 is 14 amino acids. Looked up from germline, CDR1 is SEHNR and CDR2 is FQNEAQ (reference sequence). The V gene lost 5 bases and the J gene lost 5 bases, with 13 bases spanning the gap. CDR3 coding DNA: TGTGCCAGCAGCAAAGGGTGGGTTGATCAGCCCCAGCATTTT. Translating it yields CASSKGWVDQPQHF.

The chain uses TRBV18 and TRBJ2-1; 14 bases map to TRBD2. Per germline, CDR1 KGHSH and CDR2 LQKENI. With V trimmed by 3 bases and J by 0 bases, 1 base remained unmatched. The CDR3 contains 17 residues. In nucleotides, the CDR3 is TGTGCCAGCTCACCGACTAGCGGGAGGGCCTCCTACAATGAGCAGTTCTTC. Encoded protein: CASSPTSGRASYNEQFF.

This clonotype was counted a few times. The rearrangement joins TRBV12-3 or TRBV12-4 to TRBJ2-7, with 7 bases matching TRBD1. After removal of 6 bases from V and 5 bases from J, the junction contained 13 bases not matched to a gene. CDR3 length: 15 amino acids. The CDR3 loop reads CASRPSGQSPHEQYF. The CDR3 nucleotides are TGTGCCAGCAGGCCCTCGGGACAGTCACCCCACGAGCAGTACTTC.

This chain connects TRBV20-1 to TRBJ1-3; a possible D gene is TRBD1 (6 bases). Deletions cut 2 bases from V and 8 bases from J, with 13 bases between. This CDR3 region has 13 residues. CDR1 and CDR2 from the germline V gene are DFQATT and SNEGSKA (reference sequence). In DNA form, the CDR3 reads TGCAGTGCTAGACGGGACAAGTTGGACACCATATATTTT. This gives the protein CSARRDKLDTIYF.

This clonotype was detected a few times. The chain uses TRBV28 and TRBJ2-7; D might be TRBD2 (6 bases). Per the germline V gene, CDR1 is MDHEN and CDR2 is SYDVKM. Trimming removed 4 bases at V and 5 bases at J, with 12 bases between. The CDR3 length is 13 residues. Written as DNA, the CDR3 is TGTGCCAGCAGTTCGGGGGAGTGGAACGAGCAGTACTTC. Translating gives CASSSGEWNEQYF.

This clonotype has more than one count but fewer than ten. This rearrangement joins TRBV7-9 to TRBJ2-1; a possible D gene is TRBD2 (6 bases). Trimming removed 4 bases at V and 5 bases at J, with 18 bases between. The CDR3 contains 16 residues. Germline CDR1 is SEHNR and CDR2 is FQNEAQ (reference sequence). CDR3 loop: CASSWDGRRLDNEQFF. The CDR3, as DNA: TGTGCCAGCAGCTGGGACGGGAGACGCTTAGACAATGAGCAGTTCTTC.